Listed here are 5 T cell receptor beta chains from one sample, sequenced in a study of T cell changes during pregnancy in multiple sclerosis. The method was immunoSEQ multiplex PCR; TCRdb's version includes in-frame clones alone and lacks a portion of them. The sample shows more than 70,000 clones, 80% to 95% of them seen only once. This specimen was peripheral blood, taken before pregnancy. The receptors shown here come from a female donor with multiple sclerosis, enrolled in a pregnancy study.

The CDR3, as DNA: TGTGCCAGCAGTGATGGTCCAGGGCCTAGCTCCTACGAGCAGTACTTC. It is translated as CASSDGPGPSSYEQYF. This rearrangement joins TRBV2 to TRBJ2-7; D is perhaps TRBD1 (5 bases). CDR1 and CDR2 (germline): SNHLY, FYNNEI. This CDR3 is built from 16 residues. V lost 3 bases and J lost 0, with 15 bases in between.

This clone was seen a single time. The chain has TRBV7-7 and TRBJ1-1; D may be TRBD1 (5 bases). The CDR3 runs 13 residues. With 2 bases removed from V and 3 bases from J, the gap between germline ends came to 7 bases. The germline V gene has CDR1 SSHAT and CDR2 FNYEAQ (reference sequence). The CDR3 DNA reads as TGTGCCAGCAGCTTAAAACAGGACACTGAAGCTTTCTTT. Its protein is CASSLKQDTEAFF.

V is TRBV7-3 and J is TRBJ2-1; 9 bases align to TRBD1. Per the germline V gene, CDR1 is SGHTA and CDR2 is FQGTGA. V lost 5 bases, J lost 3 bases, and 5 bases stayed unmatched. CDR3 length: 15 residues. The DNA for the CDR3 is TGTGCCAGCAGCCTTACAGGGGGCTACTACAATGAGCAGTTCTTC. It translates to CASSLTGGYYNEQFF.

V is TRBV2 and J is TRBJ1-4, with 9 bases aligning to TRBD1. CDR3 length: 17 residues. V lost 6 bases to trimming and J lost 5 bases; unmatched junction nucleotides: 13. The germline V gene encodes CDR1 SNHLY and CDR2 FYNNEI. CDR3 DNA sequence: TGTGCCAGCAGGAAGGGTGATAAGGGGACAGGGAATGAAAAACTGTTTTTT. As protein: CASRKGDKGTGNEKLFF.

This chain connects TRBV11-2 to TRBJ2-7; the D gene is possibly TRBD1 (6 bases). The CDR3 contains 14 residues. Deletions cut 0 bases from V and 6 bases from J, with 12 bases between. In germline, CDR1 is SGHAT, CDR2 FQNNGV. CDR3 sequence (DNA): TGTGCCAGCAGCTTAGAAGTCGCAGGGGCCGAGCAGTACTTC. Translated, it gives CASSLEVAGAEQYF.